A selection of T cell receptor beta chains follows, all from one sample in a study of T cell responses to AZD1222 COVID-19 vaccine. Method: immunoSEQ multiplex PCR; TCRdb's copy keeps in-frame clones and lacks some. The repertoire has 140,000 or so clones, roughly 90% of them found once; the top ten carry 4.7%. Sequencing used peripheral blood, obtained on day 0 of AZD1222 vaccination. The source of these receptors is an adult in good health. Both conserved end residues are part of each CDR3. The D gene is left open where the match is weak. Not all rows give a size; the values are once, few, many and, for expanded clones, a class.

TRBJ1-6,TRBD1,TRBV30,NA,CAWKEGQHNSPLHF,TGTGCCTGGAAGGAGGGACAGCACAATTCACCCCTCCACTTT
TRBJ2-1,NA,TRBV10-3,once,CAISEPLRDSGHNEQFF,TGTGCCATCAGTGAACCTCTCCGGGACTCAGGGCACAATGAGCAGTTCTTC
TRBJ1-3,NA,TRBV2,NA,CAIYLVSGSGNTIYF,TGTGCCATTTACTTGGTGAGCGGCTCTGGAAACACCATATATTTT
TRBJ1-1,NA,TRBV7-3,NA,CASSPVPGGAEAFF,TGTGCCAGCAGCCCCGTACCCGGCGGAGCTGAAGCTTTCTTT
TRBJ1-1,NA,TRBV30,NA,CAWSVGGTTFF,TGTGCCTGGAGTGTAGGCGGGACGACTTTCTTT
TRBJ1-2,NA,TRBV12-3/TRBV12-4,many,CASSFGVDGYTF,TGTGCCAGCAGTTTCGGGGTGGATGGCTACACCTTC
TRBJ1-5,NA,TRBV28,NA,CASIPVAGNQPQHF,TGTGCCAGCATCCCGGTGGCGGGGAATCAGCCCCAGCATTTT
TRBJ1-3,TRBD1,TRBV5-1,NA,CASSIGQVGSGNTIYF,TGCGCCAGCAGCATAGGACAGGTCGGCTCTGGAAACACCATATATTTT
TRBJ1-2,TRBD1,TRBV12-3/TRBV12-4,NA,CASSFQGGGGYTF,TGTGCCAGCAGTTTTCAGGGGGGCGGTGGCTACACCTTC
TRBJ2-2,NA,TRBV11-1,NA,CASSTLTGQGELFF,TGTGCCAGCAGCACCTTGACAGGCCAAGGGGAGCTGTTTTTT
TRBJ1-4,TRBD1,TRBV15,NA,CATSRGTGGEKLFF,TGTGCCACCAGCAGAGGGACAGGGGGTGAAAAACTGTTTTTT
TRBJ1-4,TRBD1,TRBV5-1,NA,CASSAGTVSNEKLFF,TGCGCCAGCAGCGCGGGGACAGTGAGTAATGAAAAACTGTTTTTT
TRBJ1-1,NA,TRBV3-1/TRBV3-2,NA,CASSQRHEGVRVFF,TGTGCCAGCAGCCAAAGACATGAGGGGGTTAGGGTTTTCTTT
TRBJ2-5,TRBD2,TRBV28,NA,CASSLSVVAGVPETQYF,TGTGCCAGCAGTTTATCCGTGGTAGCGGGAGTTCCAGAGACCCAGTACTTC
TRBJ2-2,NA,TRBV19,NA,CASSLGPWTNTGELFF,TGTGCCAGTAGTTTGGGCCCCTGGACGAACACCGGGGAGCTGTTTTTT
TRBJ1-2,NA,TRBV30,NA,CAWSVLSGYTF,TGTGCCTGGAGTGTACTCAGTGGCTACACCTTC
TRBJ2-6,NA,TRBV2,NA,CASSGGSTGANVLTF,TGTGCCAGCAGTGGTGGTTCGACTGGGGCCAACGTCCTGACTTTC
TRBJ2-3,NA,TRBV6-6,NA,CASAQGAGGTDTQYF,TGTGCCAGCGCCCAGGGGGCGGGGGGAACAGATACGCAGTATTTT
TRBJ1-3,NA,TRBV7-9,NA,CASSRDTSSGNTIYF,TGTGCCAGCAGCCGGGACACGAGCTCTGGAAACACCATATATTTT
TRBJ1-1,NA,TRBV12-5,NA,CASGRTLGTEAFF,TGTGCTAGTGGCCGGACGCTGGGGACTGAAGCTTTCTTT
TRBJ1-4,NA,TRBV5-5,once,CASSLAPSGRVEKLFF,TGTGCCAGCAGCTTGGCCCCCTCGGGGCGGGTTGAAAAACTGTTTTTT
TRBJ2-3,NA,TRBV13,NA,CASSVGGGGTDTQYF,TGTGCCAGCAGCGTTGGGGGCGGGGGCACAGATACGCAGTATTTT
TRBJ2-7,NA,TRBV11-2,NA,CASSSLRGTYYEQYF,TGTGCCAGCAGCTCCCTCCGGGGAACCTATTACGAGCAGTACTTC
TRBJ1-5,NA,TRBV6-1,NA,CASSEGSESQPQHF,TGTGCCAGCAGTGAAGGGAGTGAATCACAGCCCCAGCATTTT
TRBJ1-2,NA,TRBV19,NA,CASSMGDYGYTF,TGTGCCAGTAGTATGGGGGATTATGGCTACACCTTC
TRBJ1-5,NA,TRBV15,NA,CATSRDRTLWSQPQHF,TGTGCCACCAGCAGAGATAGGACTCTATGGAGTCAGCCCCAGCATTTT
TRBJ2-3,NA,TRBV2,NA,CASSVRGGAADTQYF,TGTGCCAGCAGTGTAAGGGGGGGGGCGGCAGATACGCAGTATTTT
TRBJ1-2,NA,TRBV4-2,NA,CASSQDGGVDYGYTF,TGTGCCAGCAGCCAAGACGGTGGGGTGGACTATGGCTACACCTTC
TRBJ2-5,TRBD1,TRBV7-2,NA,CASSLGQGKETQYF,TGTGCCAGCAGCTTAGGACAGGGGAAGGAGACCCAGTACTTC